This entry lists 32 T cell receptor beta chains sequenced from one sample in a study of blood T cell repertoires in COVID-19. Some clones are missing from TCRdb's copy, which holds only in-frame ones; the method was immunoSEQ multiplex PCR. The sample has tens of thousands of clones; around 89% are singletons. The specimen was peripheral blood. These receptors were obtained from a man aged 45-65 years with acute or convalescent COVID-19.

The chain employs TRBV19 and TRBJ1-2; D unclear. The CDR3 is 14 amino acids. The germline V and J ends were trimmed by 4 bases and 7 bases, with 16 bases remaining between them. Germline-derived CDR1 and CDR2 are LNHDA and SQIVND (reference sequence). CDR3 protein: CASSTLQEGSGYTF. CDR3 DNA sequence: TGTGCCAGTAGTACCCTTCAGGAGGGAAGTGGCTACACCTTC.

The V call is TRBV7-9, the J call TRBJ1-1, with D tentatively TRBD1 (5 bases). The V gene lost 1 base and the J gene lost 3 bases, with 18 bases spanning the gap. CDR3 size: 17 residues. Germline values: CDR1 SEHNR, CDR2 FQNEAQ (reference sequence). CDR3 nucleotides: TGTGCCAGCAGCTTAGAGGGGACCGGGGGATGGGACACTGAAGCTTTCTTT. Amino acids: CASSLEGTGGWDTEAFF.

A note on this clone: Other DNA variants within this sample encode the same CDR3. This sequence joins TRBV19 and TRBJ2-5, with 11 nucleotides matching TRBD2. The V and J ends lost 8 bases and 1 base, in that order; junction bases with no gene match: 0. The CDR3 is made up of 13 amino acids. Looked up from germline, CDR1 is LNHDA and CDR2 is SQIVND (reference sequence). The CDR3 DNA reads TGTGCCAGTGGGACTAGCGGCCAAGAGACCCAGTACTTC. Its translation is CASGTSGQETQYF.

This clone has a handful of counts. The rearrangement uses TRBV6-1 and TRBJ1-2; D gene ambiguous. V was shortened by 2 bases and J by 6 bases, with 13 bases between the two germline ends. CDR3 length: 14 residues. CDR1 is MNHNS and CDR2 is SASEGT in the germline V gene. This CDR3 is CASSEPPQEHGYTF. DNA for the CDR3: TGTGCCAGCAGTGAACCTCCCCAAGAGCATGGCTACACCTTC.

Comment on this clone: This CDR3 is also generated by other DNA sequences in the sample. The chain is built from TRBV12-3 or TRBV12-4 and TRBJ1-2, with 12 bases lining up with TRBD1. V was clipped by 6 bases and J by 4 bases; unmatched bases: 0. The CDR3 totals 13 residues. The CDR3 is CASRGQGAYGYTF. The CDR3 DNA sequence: TGTGCCAGCAGGGGACAGGGGGCCTATGGCTACACCTTC.

The CDR3 loop reads CASSSITGTSSNEQFF. The CDR3 region has the DNA TGTGCCAGCAGTTCCATAACCGGGACTAGCTCCAATGAGCAGTTCTTC. The chain is built from TRBV27 and TRBJ2-1; TRBD2 matches 9 bases. V trimming: 4 bases; J trimming: 6 bases; junction bases outside the gene matches: 10. CDR1 is MNHEY, CDR2 SMNVEV, per germline (reference sequence). The CDR3 has 16 residues.

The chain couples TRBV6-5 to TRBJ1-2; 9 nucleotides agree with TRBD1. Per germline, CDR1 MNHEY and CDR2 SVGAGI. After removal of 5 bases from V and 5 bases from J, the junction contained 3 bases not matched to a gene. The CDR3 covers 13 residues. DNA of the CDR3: TGTGCCAGCAGTACGGGACAGGGATATGGCTACACCTTC. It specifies CASSTGQGYGYTF.

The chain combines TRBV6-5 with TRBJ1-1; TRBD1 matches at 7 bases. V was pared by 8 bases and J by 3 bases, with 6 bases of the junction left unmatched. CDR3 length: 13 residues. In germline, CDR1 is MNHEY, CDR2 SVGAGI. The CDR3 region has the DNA TGTGCCAGCCGATACCAGGGGGACACTGAAGCTTTCTTT. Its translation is CASRYQGDTEAFF.

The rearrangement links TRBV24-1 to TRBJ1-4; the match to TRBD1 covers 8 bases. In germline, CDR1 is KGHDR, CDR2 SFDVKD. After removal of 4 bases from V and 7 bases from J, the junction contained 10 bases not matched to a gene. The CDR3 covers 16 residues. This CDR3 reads CATSDPGQGVAEKLFF. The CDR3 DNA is TGTGCCACCAGTGACCCCGGACAGGGCGTTGCTGAAAAACTGTTTTTT.

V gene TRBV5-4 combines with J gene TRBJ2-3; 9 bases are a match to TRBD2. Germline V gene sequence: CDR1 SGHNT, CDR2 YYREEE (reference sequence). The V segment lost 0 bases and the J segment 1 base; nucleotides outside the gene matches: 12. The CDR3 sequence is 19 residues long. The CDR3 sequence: CASSLVLAGAPWRTDTQYF. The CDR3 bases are TGTGCCAGCAGCTTGGTGTTAGCGGGAGCCCCGTGGCGCACAGATACGCAGTATTTT.

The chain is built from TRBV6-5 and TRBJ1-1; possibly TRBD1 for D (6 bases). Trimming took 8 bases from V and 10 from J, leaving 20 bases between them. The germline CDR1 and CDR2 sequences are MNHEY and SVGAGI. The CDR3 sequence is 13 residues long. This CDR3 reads CASLPPGGYVAFF. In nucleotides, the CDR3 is TGTGCCAGCCTCCCTCCTGGGGGCTATGTAGCTTTCTTT.

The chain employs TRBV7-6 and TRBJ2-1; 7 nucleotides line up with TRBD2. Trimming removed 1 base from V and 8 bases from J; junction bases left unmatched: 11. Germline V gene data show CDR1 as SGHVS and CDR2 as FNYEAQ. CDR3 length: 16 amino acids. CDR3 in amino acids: CASSLVYFGGNDEQFF. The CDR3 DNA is TGTGCCAGCAGCTTAGTATACTTCGGGGGGAATGATGAGCAGTTCTTC.

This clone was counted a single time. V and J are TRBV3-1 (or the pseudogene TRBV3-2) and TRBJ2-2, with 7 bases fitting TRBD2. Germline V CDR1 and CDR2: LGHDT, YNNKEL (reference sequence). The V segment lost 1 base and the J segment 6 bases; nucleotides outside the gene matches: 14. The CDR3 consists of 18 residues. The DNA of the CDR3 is TGTGCCAGCAGCCAAGGCCAACGGGCGGGAGATGGTCCCGGGGAGCTGTTTTTT. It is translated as CASSQGQRAGDGPGELFF.

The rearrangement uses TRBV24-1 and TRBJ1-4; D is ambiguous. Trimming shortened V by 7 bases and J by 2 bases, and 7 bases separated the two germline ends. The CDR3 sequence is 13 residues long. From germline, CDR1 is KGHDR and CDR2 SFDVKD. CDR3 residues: CATRGGTNEKLFF. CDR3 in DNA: TGTGCCACCAGAGGCGGGACTAATGAAAAACTGTTTTTT.

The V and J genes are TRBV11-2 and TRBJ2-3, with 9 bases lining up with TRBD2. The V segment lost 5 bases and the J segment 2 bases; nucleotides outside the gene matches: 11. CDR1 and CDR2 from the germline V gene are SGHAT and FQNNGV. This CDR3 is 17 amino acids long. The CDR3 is CASSPRGGRAFTDTQYF. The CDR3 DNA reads TGTGCCAGCAGCCCTCGTGGCGGGAGGGCCTTCACAGATACGCAGTATTTT.

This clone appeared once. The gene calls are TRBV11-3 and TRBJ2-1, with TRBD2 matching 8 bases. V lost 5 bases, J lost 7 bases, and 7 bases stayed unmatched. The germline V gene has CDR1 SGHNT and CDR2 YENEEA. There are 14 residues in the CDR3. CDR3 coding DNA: TGTGCCAGCAGCGGTACTAGCGGTTCTAATGAGCAGTTCTTC. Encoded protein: CASSGTSGSNEQFF.

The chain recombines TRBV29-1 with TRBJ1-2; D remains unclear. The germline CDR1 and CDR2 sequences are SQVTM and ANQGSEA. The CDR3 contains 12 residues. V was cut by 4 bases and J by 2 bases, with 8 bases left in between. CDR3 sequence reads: CSVVGVNYGYTF. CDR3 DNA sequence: TGCAGCGTTGTGGGAGTCAACTATGGCTACACCTTC. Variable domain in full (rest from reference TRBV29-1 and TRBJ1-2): SAVISQKPSRDICQRGTSLTIQCQVDSQVTMMFWYRQQPGQSLTLIATANQGSEATYESGFVIDKFPISRPNLTFSTLTVSNMSPEDSSIYLCSVVGVNYGYTFGSGTRLTVV.

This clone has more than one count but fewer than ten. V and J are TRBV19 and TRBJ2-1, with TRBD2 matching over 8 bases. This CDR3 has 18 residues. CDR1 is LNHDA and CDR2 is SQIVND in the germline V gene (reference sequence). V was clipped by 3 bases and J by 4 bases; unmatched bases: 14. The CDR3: CASSIRGTSSLRYNEQFF. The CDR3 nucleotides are TGTGCCAGTAGTATTAGGGGGACTAGTTCCCTTAGATACAATGAGCAGTTCTTC.

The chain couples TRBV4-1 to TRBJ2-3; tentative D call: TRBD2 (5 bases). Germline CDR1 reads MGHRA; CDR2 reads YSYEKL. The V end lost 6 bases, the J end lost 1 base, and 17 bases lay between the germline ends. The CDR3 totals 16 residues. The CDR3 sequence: CASRPLGAGRTDTQYF. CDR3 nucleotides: TGCGCCAGCAGACCGTTGGGCGCGGGTCGCACAGATACGCAGTATTTT.

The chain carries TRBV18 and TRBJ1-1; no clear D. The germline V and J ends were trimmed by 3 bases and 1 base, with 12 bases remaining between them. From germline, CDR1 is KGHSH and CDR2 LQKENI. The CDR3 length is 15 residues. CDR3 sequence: CASSPEKRPNTEAFF. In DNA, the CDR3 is TGTGCCAGCTCACCCGAGAAGAGGCCGAACACTGAAGCTTTCTTT. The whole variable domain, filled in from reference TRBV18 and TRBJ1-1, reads NAGVMQNPRHLVRRRGQEARLRCSPMKGHSHVYWYRQLPEEGLKFMVYLQKENIIDESGMPKERFSAEFPKEGPSILRIQQVVRGDSAAYFCASSPEKRPNTEAFFGQGTRLTVV.

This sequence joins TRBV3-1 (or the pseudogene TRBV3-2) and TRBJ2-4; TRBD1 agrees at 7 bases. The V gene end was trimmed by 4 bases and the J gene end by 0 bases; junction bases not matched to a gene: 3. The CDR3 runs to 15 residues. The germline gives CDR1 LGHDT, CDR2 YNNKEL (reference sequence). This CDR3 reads CASSLGQIAKNIQYF. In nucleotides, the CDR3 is TGTGCCAGCAGCCTGGGACAGATAGCCAAAAACATTCAGTACTTC.

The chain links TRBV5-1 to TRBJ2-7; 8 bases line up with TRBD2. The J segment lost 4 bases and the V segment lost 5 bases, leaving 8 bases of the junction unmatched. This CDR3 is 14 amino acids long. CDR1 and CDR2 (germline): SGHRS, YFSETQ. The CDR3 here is CASSSTSGSYEQYF. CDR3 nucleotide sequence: TGCGCCAGCAGTAGTACCAGCGGGAGTTACGAGCAGTACTTC.

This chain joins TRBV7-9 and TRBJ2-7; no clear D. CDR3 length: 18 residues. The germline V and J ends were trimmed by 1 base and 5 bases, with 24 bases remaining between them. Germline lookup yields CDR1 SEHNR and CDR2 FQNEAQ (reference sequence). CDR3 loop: CASSLGPLEQIKSHEQYF. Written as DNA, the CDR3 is TGTGCCAGCAGCTTAGGCCCTTTAGAACAGATAAAGTCCCACGAGCAGTACTTC.

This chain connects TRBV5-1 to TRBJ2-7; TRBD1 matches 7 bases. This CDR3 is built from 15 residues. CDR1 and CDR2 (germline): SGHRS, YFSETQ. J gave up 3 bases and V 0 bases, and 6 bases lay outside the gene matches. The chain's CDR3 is CASSLEGQRYYEQYF. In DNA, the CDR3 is TGCGCCAGCAGCTTGGAGGGACAGAGATACTACGAGCAGTACTTC.

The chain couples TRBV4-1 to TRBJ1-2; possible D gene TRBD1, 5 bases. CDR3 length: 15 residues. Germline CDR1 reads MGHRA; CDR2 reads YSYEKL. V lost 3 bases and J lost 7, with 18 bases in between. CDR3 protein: CASSHPAISGFGYTF. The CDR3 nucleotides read TGCGCCAGCAGCCACCCGGCCATATCAGGGTTTGGCTACACCTTC.

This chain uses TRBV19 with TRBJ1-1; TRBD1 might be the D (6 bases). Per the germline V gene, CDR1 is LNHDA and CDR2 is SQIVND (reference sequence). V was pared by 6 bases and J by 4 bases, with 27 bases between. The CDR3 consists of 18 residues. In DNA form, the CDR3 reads TGTGCCAGTAGGCCAACAAAAATAGGGGGGGCCCAGGGCACTGAAGCTTTCTTT. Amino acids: CASRPTKIGGAQGTEAFF.

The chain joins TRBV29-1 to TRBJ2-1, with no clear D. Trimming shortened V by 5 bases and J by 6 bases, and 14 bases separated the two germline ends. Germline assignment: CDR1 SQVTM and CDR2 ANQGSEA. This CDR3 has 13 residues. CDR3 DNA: TGCAGCGTTTCTGTTAGGCAGGCCAATGAGCAGTTCTTC. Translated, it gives CSVSVRQANEQFF.

In DNA form, the CDR3 reads TGTGCCAGCAGCTTGGCCGATGGCCTCTACGAGCAGTACTTC. Residues: CASSLADGLYEQYF. The J gene is TRBJ2-7, the V gene TRBV5-4; D gene unclear. V dropped 0 bases and J dropped 3 bases, with 10 bases sitting between them. CDR1 is SGHNT, CDR2 YYREEE, per germline (reference sequence). The CDR3 spans 14 residues.

The CDR3 is CASSNGQGFQPQHF. The CDR3 DNA reads as TGTGCCAGTAGTAACGGACAGGGGTTCCAGCCCCAGCATTTT. The V gene is TRBV19, the J gene TRBJ1-5; 9 bases match TRBD1. Germline CDR1 LNHDA, CDR2 SQIVND (reference sequence). This CDR3 has 14 residues. The junction had 5 bases not matched to a gene; V was cut back by 4 bases and J by 7 bases.

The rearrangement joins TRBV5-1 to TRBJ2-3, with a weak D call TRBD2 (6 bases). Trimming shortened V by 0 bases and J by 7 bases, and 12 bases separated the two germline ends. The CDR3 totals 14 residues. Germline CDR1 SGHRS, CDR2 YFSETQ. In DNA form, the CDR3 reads TGCGCCAGCAGCTTGGGACGGGAGAGGCATACGCAGTATTTT. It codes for CASSLGRERHTQYF.

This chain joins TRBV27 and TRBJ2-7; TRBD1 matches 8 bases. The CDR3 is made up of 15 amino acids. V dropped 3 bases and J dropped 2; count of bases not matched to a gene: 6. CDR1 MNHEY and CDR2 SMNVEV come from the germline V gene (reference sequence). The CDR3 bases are TGTGCCAGCAGTTTTGTGGCAGGGGGCCCCTACGAGCAGTACTTC. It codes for CASSFVAGGPYEQYF.

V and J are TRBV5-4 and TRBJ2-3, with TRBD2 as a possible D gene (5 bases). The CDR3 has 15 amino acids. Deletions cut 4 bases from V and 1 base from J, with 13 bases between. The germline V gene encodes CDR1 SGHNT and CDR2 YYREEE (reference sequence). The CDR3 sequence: CASSGESGGTDTQYF. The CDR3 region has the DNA TGTGCCAGCAGCGGGGAGTCCGGGGGCACAGATACGCAGTATTTT. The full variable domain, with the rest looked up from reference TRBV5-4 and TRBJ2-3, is ETGVTQSPTHLIKTRGQQVTLRCSSQSGHNTVSWYQQALGQGPQFIFQYYREEENGRGNFPPRFSGLQFPNYSSELNVNALELDDSALYLCASSGESGGTDTQYFGPGTRLTVL.